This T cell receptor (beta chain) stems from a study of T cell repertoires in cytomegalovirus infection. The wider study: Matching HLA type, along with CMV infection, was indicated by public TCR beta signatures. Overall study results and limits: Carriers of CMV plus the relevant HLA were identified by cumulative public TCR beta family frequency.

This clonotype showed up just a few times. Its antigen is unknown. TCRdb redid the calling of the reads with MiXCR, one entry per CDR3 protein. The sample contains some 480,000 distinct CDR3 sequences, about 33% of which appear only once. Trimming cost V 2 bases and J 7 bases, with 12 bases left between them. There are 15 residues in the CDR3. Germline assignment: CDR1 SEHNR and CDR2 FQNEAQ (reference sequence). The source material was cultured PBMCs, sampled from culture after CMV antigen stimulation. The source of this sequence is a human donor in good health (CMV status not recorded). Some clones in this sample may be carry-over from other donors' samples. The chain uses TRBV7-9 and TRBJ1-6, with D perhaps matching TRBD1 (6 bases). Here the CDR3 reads CASSLTPQGNSPLHF. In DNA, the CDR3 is TGTGCCAGCAGCTTAACCCCCCAGGGGAATTCACCCCTCCACTTT.